One sample yielded the 20 T cell receptor beta chains listed below, sequenced in a study of blood T cells in healthy people across ages. It was with a sample-barcoded 5' primer and a J-beta primer mix that a second PCR of roughly 7 to 12 cycles was run. TCRdb re-analysed the 5' RACE reads in MiXCR, keeping a single row per CDR3 protein. In the table there are 1,100,000 or so distinct CDR3 sequences, over 35% of which are singletons. The sequenced sample consisted of blood. The receptors were sampled from a woman between 55 and 75 years old in good health.

The V gene is TRBV20-1, the J gene TRBJ1-2; 10 nucleotides align to TRBD1. Per the germline V gene, CDR1 is DFQATT and CDR2 is SNEGSKA (reference sequence). The ends lost 1 base at V and 6 bases at J; junction bases unmatched: 5. This CDR3 comprises 14 residues. The CDR3 here is CSARAGTGENGYTF. CDR3 in DNA: TGCAGTGCTAGAGCTGGGACAGGGGAGAATGGCTACACCTTC.

The V call is TRBV6-5, the J call TRBJ2-1, with D possibly matching TRBD2 (6 bases). Deletions cut 2 bases from V and 9 bases from J, with 17 bases between. Per germline, CDR1 MNHEY and CDR2 SVGAGI. CDR3 length equals 15 residues. Here the CDR3 DNA reads TGTGCCAGCAGTTACCAAGCGGGCAGGGTCCGTGAGCAGTTCTTC. Amino acids: CASSYQAGRVREQFF.

The rearrangement joins TRBV10-1 to TRBJ2-3, with 10 bases aligning to TRBD1. Trimming took 1 base from V and 3 from J; bases not matched to a gene: 1. CDR3 length: 15 amino acids. Germline loops: CDR1 WNHNN, CDR2 SYGVQD (reference sequence). The chain's CDR3 is CASSELGQGTDTQYF. The CDR3 coding sequence is TGCGCCAGCAGTGAGTTGGGACAGGGGACAGATACGCAGTATTTT.

This clonotype was observed a few times. The V call is TRBV10-2, the J call TRBJ2-7, with D hard to call. The CDR3 has 14 amino acids. The germline V and J ends were trimmed by 0 bases and 2 bases, with 8 bases remaining between them. Germline CDR1 WSHSY, CDR2 SAAADI. The CDR3, as DNA: TGCGCCAGCAGTGAGTCGAAAGGGCCCTACGAGCAGTACTTC. Amino acids: CASSESKGPYEQYF.

This clonotype showed up many times. V is TRBV7-2 and J is TRBJ2-5, with D perhaps being TRBD1 or TRBD2 (5 bases each). The CDR3 runs 14 residues. Germline lookup yields CDR1 SGHTA and CDR2 FQGNSA. Trimming shortened V by 5 bases and J by 3 bases, and 13 bases separated the two germline ends. The DNA for the CDR3 is TGTGCCAGCAGCGTAGGGACGGTTAAAGAGACCCAGTACTTC. It encodes CASSVGTVKETQYF.

Remarks on this clonotype: A junction boundary mismatches the germline segment, possibly from a read error. CDR3 sequence (DNA): TGTGCCAGCACCTTGGGAACAGGGCCGCGGAAGCCCCAGCATTTT. Encoded protein: CASTLGTGPRKPQHF. V usage is TRBV5-8 and J usage is TRBJ1-5, with D possibly matching TRBD1 (6 bases). In germline, CDR1 is SGHTS, CDR2 YDEGEE. The CDR3 contains 15 residues.

V and J are TRBV6-1 and TRBJ1-1; maybe TRBD1 (5 bases). V lost 3 bases to trimming and J lost 1 base, with 12 bases between them. The CDR3 extends over 15 amino acids. Germline CDR1 and CDR2: MNHNS and SASEGT. CDR3 protein: CASSDRRTPNTEAFF. The CDR3 bases are TGTGCCAGCAGTGATCGACGGACACCGAACACTGAAGCTTTCTTT.

In this sample, this clonotype turned up a few times. The chain carries TRBV20-1 and TRBJ1-1; no clear D gene. V shed 4 bases and J shed 3 bases, with 9 bases lying between them. The CDR3 is made up of 12 amino acids. Germline V CDR1 and CDR2: DFQATT, SNEGSKA (reference sequence). The CDR3 loop is CSATKVHTEAFF. The CDR3 DNA follows: TGCAGTGCTACCAAAGTACACACTGAAGCTTTCTTT.

In its sample, this clonotype was seen a few times. The gene calls are TRBV10-3 and TRBJ2-7; 10 positions match TRBD1. From germline, CDR1 is ENHRY and CDR2 SYGVKD. This CDR3 comprises 15 residues. V lost 0 bases to trimming and J lost 2 bases; unmatched junction nucleotides: 1. CDR3 region: CAISESGTGAYEQYF. The CDR3, as DNA: TGTGCCATCAGTGAGTCGGGGACAGGGGCCTACGAGCAGTACTTC.

This clonotype was observed once. CDR3 sequence (DNA): TGCAGTGCTATAGAACTTGAGGGGTTTACTGAAGCTTTCTTT. Translated: CSAIELEGFTEAFF. This sequence joins TRBV20-1 and TRBJ1-1; possibly TRBD1 for D (5 bases). Germline V CDR1 and CDR2: DFQATT, SNEGSKA (reference sequence). V was trimmed by 4 bases and J by 5 bases, leaving 17 bases between them. This CDR3 has 14 residues.

The chain combines TRBV11-2 with TRBJ2-1, with 12 nucleotides matching TRBD2. The CDR3 totals 16 residues. The germline V gene encodes CDR1 SGHAT and CDR2 FQNNGV. Trimming at V came to 4 bases and at J to 7 bases, leaving 8 bases not matched to a gene. CDR3 protein: CASSYPLAGGGNEQFF. The CDR3 nucleotides read TGTGCCAGCAGCTACCCCCTAGCGGGAGGGGGTAATGAGCAGTTCTTC.

This clonotype appeared a few times. The chain uses TRBV10-3 and TRBJ2-5, with D unresolved. Trimming stripped 9 bases from V and 2 bases from J, with 10 bases between. Germline V CDR1 and CDR2: ENHRY, SYGVKD. This CDR3 has 12 amino acids. This CDR3 reads CAIKFLQETQYF. The CDR3 DNA reads as TGTGCCATTAAATTCCTACAAGAGACCCAGTACTTC.

J is TRBJ1-1 and V is TRBV12-3 or TRBV12-4, with no clear D. Trimming took 3 bases from V and 0 from J, leaving 14 bases between them. The CDR3 covers 16 residues. CDR3 sequence: CASSFGSGRMNTEAFF. The CDR3 region has the DNA TGTGCCAGCAGTTTCGGGTCGGGCAGGATGAACACTGAAGCTTTCTTT.

The chain recombines TRBV7-8 with TRBJ1-1; D may be TRBD1 (6 bases). This CDR3 is 14 amino acids long. Germline CDR1 and CDR2: SGHVS and FQNEAQ. Trimming pared 7 bases from V and 5 bases from J, leaving 17 bases between. The CDR3: CASTQTLGATEAFF. The CDR3 coding sequence is TGTGCCAGCACCCAGACCTTGGGGGCTACTGAAGCTTTCTTT.

V gene TRBV5-5 combines with J gene TRBJ2-1; D is undetermined. Germline loops: CDR1 SGHKS, CDR2 YYEKEE (reference sequence). The germline V and J ends were trimmed by 4 bases and 4 bases, with 9 bases remaining between them. The CDR3 is made up of 13 amino acids. The CDR3 region is CASSQTPYNEQFF. The CDR3 nucleotides are TGTGCCAGCAGCCAGACACCTTACAATGAGCAGTTCTTC.

For this clonotype: Possible read error: a much larger clone is one base away. The CDR3 DNA reads TGTGCCAGCAGCCCAAAAAATGAGCAGTACTTC. Amino acid sequence: CASSPKNEQYF. This chain joins TRBV11-2 and TRBJ2-5; D remains ambiguous. V was cut by 5 bases and J by 11 bases, with 12 bases left in between. The CDR3 runs to 11 residues. Per the germline V gene, CDR1 is SGHAT and CDR2 is FQNNGV.

There are a few counts of this clonotype. This chain uses TRBV24-1 with TRBJ2-1, with D tentatively TRBD1 (6 bases). Germline V lookup: CDR1 KGHDR, CDR2 SFDVKD. This CDR3 is 15 amino acids long. The V and J ends lost 7 bases and 5 bases respectively, with 17 bases between them. CDR3 region: CATSRTWDKNNEQFF. The CDR3 coding sequence is TGTGCCACCAGCCGTACTTGGGACAAAAACAATGAGCAGTTCTTC.

The chain combines TRBV18 with TRBJ1-6; 8 nucleotides line up with TRBD1. The V gene's germline CDR1 is KGHSH and CDR2 LQKENI. The length of the CDR3 is 14 residues. The V segment lost 5 bases and the J segment 7 bases; nucleotides outside the gene matches: 4. The CDR3 region has the DNA TGTGCCAGCTCAGCGACAGGGGTCAATTCACCCCTCCACTTT. Translation: CASSATGVNSPLHF.

The chain combines TRBV3-1 with TRBJ2-6, with D hard to call. Trimming cost V 3 bases and J 2 bases, with 11 bases left between them. Per the germline V gene, CDR1 is LGHDT and CDR2 is YNNKEL (reference sequence). This CDR3 region has 16 residues. The chain's CDR3 is CASSHGQKAGANVLTF. In DNA form, the CDR3 reads TGTGCCAGCAGCCATGGGCAGAAGGCTGGGGCCAACGTCCTGACTTTC.

This clonotype appeared a few times. The rearrangement uses TRBV9 and TRBJ2-7, with D possibly matching TRBD1 (6 bases). Trimming removed 0 bases at V and 0 bases at J, with 16 bases between. CDR1 SGDLS and CDR2 YYNGEE come from the germline V gene. This CDR3 is built from 17 residues. The DNA for the CDR3 is TGTGCCAGCAGCGTAGAATCTGGGACAACGAGCTCCTACGAGCAGTACTTC. It yields the protein CASSVESGTTSSYEQYF.